Listed here is a single TCR beta chain. The antigen it binds to is not known. No quality values exist for individual bases; no much larger clone is one base distant. Libraries were built with the immunoSEQ multiplex PCR assay. Drawn from immuneACCESS, this table holds only the in-frame rearrangements with V and J called that TCRdb kept. Clones are partly lost; checked studies trace under half to an unresolved V gene and leave the rest unexplained. The table for this sample lists 77,000 or so clones; 80% to 90% of them were counted only once. The ten most abundant clones make up over 4.5% of the sample. Trimming costs V 0 bases and J 3 bases, and their ends lie 10 bases apart. Including the terminal cysteine and phenylalanine, the CDR3 comprises 14 residues. Just CDR3 DNA is preserved here, 42 bases in frame from base 1. Reading the germline V gene gives CDR1 SGHRS and CDR2 YFSETQ. For every enrolled patient, mismatch repair deficiency was confirmed by either polymerase chain reaction or immunohistochemistry. TCR sequencing was performed for a few patients who responded to pembrolizumab therapy. Pembrolizumab PD-1 blockade was prospectively tested in advanced mismatch repair-deficient cancers, regardless of tissue of origin, in the phase II trial. Peripheral blood T cell samples were collected serially, before PD-1 blockade began and at several time points afterward. Blood sampling time points were reported as weeks after the first dose of pembrolizumab.

These data are taken from a study of PD-1 blockade in mismatch repair-deficient tumors (dated 2017 in TCRdb). Study-wide context: The trial enrolled under 90 consecutive patients with roughly 13 mismatch repair-deficient cancer types between September 2013 and late 2016, all previously treated and progressing. Deep sequencing of TCR CDR3 regions was used to track tumor-associated T cell clones in peripheral blood of patients responding to PD-1 blockade.

Results the study describes overall, beyond this receptor: Tumor-resident clones, often undetectable in blood before treatment, expanded rapidly after pembrolizumab and then contracted, generally before radiologic responses.

The sequencing used peripheral blood, collected 44 weeks after starting pembrolizumab. This chain joins TRBV5-1 to TRBJ2-7, and the D gene may be TRBD1, 6 bases matching. The clonotype comes from an adult with mismatch repair-deficient cancer. The CDR3 loop reads CASSLDRDGYEQYF. DNA sequence: TGCGCCAGCAGCTTGGACAGGGACGGCTACGAGCAGTACTTC.